This TCR beta chain comes out of a study of T-cell reconstitution after alpha-beta-depleted transplantation in children. TCRbeta library construction was performed incorporating unique molecular identifiers. TCRdb redid the calling of the PCR reads with MiXCR, one entry per CDR3 protein. In the table there are about 580,000 distinct CDR3 sequences, approximately 30% of which are singletons. Only a few counts were recorded for this clonotype. Antigen unknown. Study results and limitations: The main origin of T-cell counts and diversity one year after transplant was newly produced T cells. Expanded graft clones numbering several hundred reportedly gave rise to alpha-beta T cells about two months after transplant.

The germline V gene encodes CDR1 DFQATT and CDR2 SNEGSKA (reference sequence). The CDR3 covers 12 residues. With 7 bases removed from V and 7 bases from J, the gap between germline ends came to 16 bases. The sample in question was PBMCs, obtained before TCRalphabeta/CD19-depleted stem cell transplant. V gene TRBV20-1 combines with J gene TRBJ1-2, with D possibly TRBD1 on 6 matching bases. The clonotype was recovered from a boy under two years old with Wiskott-Aldrich syndrome, due to receive a stem cell transplant. In nucleotides, the CDR3 is TGCAGTGTAATGACCCGGGGGGCTGGCTACACCTTC. Translating gives CSVMTRGAGYTF.